Sequencing of this T cell receptor beta chain was carried out in a study of shared clonotypes between healthy human individuals. CDR3 size: 12 residues. Between the trimmed V and J ends, which lost 5 bases and 5 bases, there was a span of 9 bases. Germline CDR1 reads MNHNS; CDR2 reads SASEGT. Findings and caveats of the study: Clonotype sharing across several donors was observed for around 5.1% of naive CD4 clonotypes.

CD45RO-negative cells were positively selected for CCR7, leaving out terminally differentiated effector memory CD45RA+ cells. The donors were all Caucasian adults (living in Nashville, Tennessee). As for this clone: Its antigen is still unknown.

Investigators spread the genomic DNA of each subset evenly over several immunoSEQ plates. Method: immunoSEQ multiplex PCR; TCRdb's copy keeps in-frame clones and lacks some. The sample lists about 1.9 million clones; about 93% were seen once. The clonotype comes from a man in his late teens or twenties in good health. Some clones in this sample may be carry-over from other donors' samples. The rearrangement joins TRBV6-1 to TRBJ1-1; D gene ambiguous. The sequencing sample was made of naive CD8+ T cells from PBMCs. CDR3 nucleotides: TGTGCCAGCAGTCCCCTTTATACTGAAGCTTTCTTT. This codes for CASSPLYTEAFF.